This TCR beta chain was captured by sequencing in a study of human T cells and chemical hapten exposure. Study information: Upper inner arm skin measuring around 2 cm by around 2 cm received 2% DPC for sensitization. Alopecia areata, totalis or universalis affected patients, mainly female.

MiXCR, applied by TCRdb to the RACE reads, yields one record per CDR3 protein. The sample includes 300,000 to 400,000 distinct CDR3 sequences, 4% to 6% of them seen just once. V lost 5 bases and J lost 4, with 15 bases in between. The CDR3 is made up of 13 amino acids. Germline assignment: CDR1 DFQATT and CDR2 SNEGSKA (reference sequence). As for time point: pre-sensitization, week 0. Described treatment: therapeutic diphenylcyclopropenone sensitization with weekly scalp DPC. This TCR was sampled from a woman in her forties or fifties with alopecia areata. Some clones in this sample may be carry-over from other donors' samples. The sequences come from whole blood, collected in connection with sensitization to the hapten diphenylcyclopropenone (DPC). The V call is TRBV20-1, the J call TRBJ2-7; D not resolved. The CDR3 nucleotides are TGCAGTGCTCCACAGTCCAGTACATACGAGCAGTACTTC. Translation: CSAPQSSTYEQYF.